The 23 T cell receptor beta chains below come from one sample, sequenced in a study of metastatic and nonmetastatic thyroid tumors. Thyroid surgery was preceded by no treatment in any patient. TCRdb reassembled clones from the PCR reads with MiXCR. The profile shows just over 20,000 clones, less than 15% of them singletons. Sequencing was done on a sample of blood. Source of these receptors: a male donor with papillary thyroid cancer or a benign thyroid nodule (not recorded which). Some clones in this sample may be carry-over from other donors' samples.

This clone was observed many times. At the DNA level, this CDR3 is encoded by other sequences in the same sample as well. The rearrangement uses TRBV2 and TRBJ2-7, with 12 bases identical to TRBD2. The V segment lost 7 bases and the J segment 0 bases; nucleotides outside the gene matches: 10. Germline V gives CDR1 SNHLY, CDR2 FYNNEI. The CDR3 is 17 residues long. The CDR3 DNA reads as TGTGCCAGCATCCCGGGACTAGCGGGCGAAAGCTCCTACGAGCAGTACTTC. This encodes CASIPGLAGESSYEQYF.

This clone was found many times. This sequence joins TRBV9 and TRBJ2-2; the D is unclear. The CDR3 sequence is 13 residues long. Germline V gene sequence: CDR1 SGDLS, CDR2 YYNGEE. Trimming left V 3 bases short and J 0 bases short, with 3 bases between. CDR3 in DNA: TGTGCCAGCAGCGACGCGAACACCGGGGAGCTGTTTTTT. This gives the protein CASSDANTGELFF.

In its sample, this clone was seen many times. The rearrangement joins TRBV7-2 to TRBJ1-2; possibly TRBD1 for D (6 bases). CDR1 SGHTA and CDR2 FQGNSA come from the germline V gene. The CDR3 extends over 15 amino acids. V gave up 0 bases and J gave up 4 bases, with 12 bases separating them. The CDR3 here is CASSLAAGGGYGYTF. DNA for the CDR3: TGTGCCAGCAGCTTAGCGGCGGGAGGGGGCTATGGCTACACCTTC.

This chain uses TRBV12-3 or TRBV12-4 with TRBJ2-5; no firm D call. The CDR3 loop spans 14 amino acids. V was cut by 2 bases and J by 0 bases, with 7 bases left in between. The CDR3 coding sequence is TGTGCCAGCAGTTTAAACCTGTACCAAGAGACCCAGTACTTC. Amino acid sequence: CASSLNLYQETQYF.

The V call is TRBV6-6, the J call TRBJ2-5, with D maybe TRBD2 (6 bases). V lost 0 bases and J lost 5, with 10 bases in between. CDR1 MNHNY and CDR2 SVGAGI come from the germline V gene (reference sequence). The CDR3 contains 14 residues. CDR3 DNA: TGTGCCAGCAGTTACTCGACTAGTGACGAGACCCAGTACTTC. Translated, it gives CASSYSTSDETQYF.

This clone was counted many times. The rearrangement uses TRBV20-1 and TRBJ2-1; either TRBD1 or TRBD2 may supply D (5 bases each). Trimming left V 3 bases short and J 2 bases short, with 11 bases between. The CDR3 is 14 amino acids. Germline CDR1 and CDR2: DFQATT and SNEGSKA (reference sequence). Here the CDR3 DNA reads TGCAGTGCTAGGTGGGGCGGGCCCTACAATGAGCAGTTCTTC. This encodes CSARWGGPYNEQFF.

Within the sample, this clone is medium-sized (0.01 to 0.1%). V usage is TRBV12-3 or TRBV12-4 and J usage is TRBJ2-6, with D perhaps TRBD1 (6 bases). The CDR3 is 14 residues long. The V end lost 5 bases, the J end lost 5 bases, and 10 bases lay between the germline ends. Here the CDR3 reads CASSTGTRANVLTF. The CDR3 DNA reads TGTGCCAGCAGTACAGGGACGCGGGCCAACGTCCTGACTTTC.

By frequency in the sample, this clone is medium-sized. The chain couples TRBV6-2 or TRBV6-3 to TRBJ2-1; D may be TRBD2 (7 bases). The CDR3 sequence is 14 residues long. In germline, CDR1 is MNHEY, CDR2 SVGEGT. V was trimmed by 9 bases and J by 5 bases, leaving 17 bases between them. The chain's CDR3 is CASWGGAPDNEQFF. The DNA for the CDR3 is TGTGCCAGTTGGGGGGGCGCCCCCGACAATGAGCAGTTCTTC.

This clone is termed medium-sized. The rearrangement joins TRBV12-3 or TRBV12-4 to TRBJ2-2; TRBD2 matches 9 bases. Trimming took 4 bases from V and 2 from J; bases not matched to a gene: 5. The CDR3 is 16 residues long. CDR3 protein: CASSSRLAGNTGELFF. In DNA, the CDR3 is TGTGCCAGCAGTTCCCGCCTAGCGGGAAACACCGGGGAGCTGTTTTTT.

This clone was counted ten times or more. The rearrangement links TRBV4-1 to TRBJ2-4; TRBD2 might be the D (6 bases). This CDR3 region has 12 residues. The ends were cut back, 1 base at V and 9 bases at J, with 7 bases in the middle. Germline V lookup: CDR1 MGHRA, CDR2 YSYEKL. CDR3 DNA: TGCGCCAGCAGCCAAGCCGGGGGCATTCAGTACTTC. Translated, it gives CASSQAGGIQYF.

This clone has just a few counts. The chain carries TRBV28 and TRBJ2-1, with 10 nucleotides matching TRBD2. CDR1 MDHEN and CDR2 SYDVKM come from the germline V gene. This CDR3 comprises 16 residues. V was pared by 6 bases and J by 1 base, with 6 bases of the junction left unmatched. CDR3 residues: CASSSTAGGSYNEQFF. The CDR3 nucleotides are TGTGCCAGCAGCTCAACAGCGGGAGGGTCCTACAATGAGCAGTTCTTC.

This clone has a count of ten or more. V usage is TRBV20-1 and J usage is TRBJ1-6; D gene uncertain. In germline, CDR1 is DFQATT, CDR2 SNEGSKA (reference sequence). The CDR3 loop spans 15 amino acids. The V end lost 7 bases, the J end lost 6 bases, and 19 bases lay between the germline ends. DNA for the CDR3: TGCAGTGGTGTTGTGGGGTTTATCACTAATTCACCCCTCCACTTT. Its translation: CSGVVGFITNSPLHF.

Points on this clone: A read error may be the cause here, since a much bigger clone is one base away. This chain connects TRBV29-1 to TRBJ1-1; D perhaps matches TRBD1 (5 bases). This CDR3 spans 12 amino acids. Germline CDR1 and CDR2: SQVTM and ANQGSEA. CDR3 coding DNA: TGCAGCGTTAGGACATCGAACACTGACGCTTTCTTT. It translates to CSVRTSNTDAFF.

This clone showed up just a few times. This chain links TRBV28 with TRBJ2-7, with 7 bases matching TRBD1. The CDR3 length is 12 residues. V lost 6 bases and J lost 5; bases outside the gene matches: 4. Germline values: CDR1 MDHEN, CDR2 SYDVKM. CDR3 residues: CASRLTGNEQYF. The CDR3 nucleotides are TGTGCCAGCAGGTTGACAGGGAACGAGCAGTACTTC.

To note about this clone: Other DNA sequences in the same sample also yield this CDR3. The rearrangement uses TRBV7-9 and TRBJ2-1; D remains ambiguous. Trimming left V 1 base short and J 6 bases short, with 4 bases between. The CDR3 has 12 residues. Germline CDR1 is SEHNR and CDR2 is FQNEAQ (reference sequence). CDR3 sequence reads: CASSLEVNEQFF. CDR3 nucleotide sequence: TGTGCCAGCAGCTTAGAAGTCAATGAGCAGTTCTTC.

Comment on this clone: One junction end does not reproduce the germline sequence, and a read error may be involved. V gene TRBV12-3 or TRBV12-4 combines with J gene TRBJ2-1; maybe TRBD2 (7 bases). The length of the CDR3 is 15 residues. The CDR3 region is CASSSDRGRANEQLF. The CDR3 bases are TGTGCCAGCAGTTCAGATAGGGGGAGGGCCAATGAGCAGCTCTTC.

This clone occurred a few times. The V and J genes are TRBV12-3 or TRBV12-4 and TRBJ2-2, with D possibly TRBD2 on 6 matching bases. CDR3 size: 13 residues. The ends were cut back, 6 bases at V and 5 bases at J, with 10 bases in the middle. This CDR3 is CASRRENTGELFF. The CDR3, as DNA: TGTGCCAGCAGACGGGAGAATACCGGGGAGCTGTTTTTT.

The chain's CDR3 is CASSTGGPENYGYTF. The DNA for the CDR3 is TGTGCCAGCAGCACGGGAGGACCGGAAAACTATGGCTACACCTTC. The rearrangement joins TRBV7-8 to TRBJ1-2, with D unclear. V was shortened by 5 bases and J by 2 bases, with 15 bases between the two germline ends. CDR3 length: 15 residues. Per the germline V gene, CDR1 is SGHVS and CDR2 is FQNEAQ.

This clone was recorded at least ten times. V and J are TRBV19 and TRBJ1-4; maybe TRBD1 (6 bases). Germline V CDR1 and CDR2: LNHDA, SQIVND (reference sequence). The ends were cut back, 8 bases at V and 2 bases at J, with 15 bases in the middle. The CDR3 extends over 15 amino acids. CDR3 in amino acids: CASAKQGRTNEKLFF. The CDR3 DNA sequence: TGTGCCAGTGCTAAACAGGGTAGGACTAATGAAAAACTGTTTTTT.

This clone was counted many times. This sequence joins TRBV7-2 and TRBJ2-1; possibly TRBD1 for D (6 bases). V lost 6 bases, J lost 2 bases, and 14 bases lay in between. Germline assignment: CDR1 SGHTA and CDR2 FQGNSA. This CDR3 contains 15 residues. CDR3: CASSTTGTTYNEQFF. The CDR3 nucleotides are TGTGCCAGCAGTACTACCGGGACAACCTACAATGAGCAGTTCTTC.

This clone was counted at least ten times. The chain is built from TRBV30 and TRBJ2-1, with D unclear. Germline lookup yields CDR1 GTSNPN and CDR2 SVGIG (reference sequence). Trimming removed 3 bases at V and 8 bases at J, with 5 bases between. This CDR3 has 10 amino acids. Here the CDR3 reads CAWRGDEQFF. The DNA for the CDR3 is TGTGCCTGGAGAGGAGATGAGCAGTTCTTC.

This clone was observed at least ten times. V is TRBV20-1 and J is TRBJ2-3, with 9 positions matching TRBD2. With 1 base clipped from V and 1 base from J, the junction kept 6 bases outside the gene matches. This CDR3 is 16 amino acids long. Germline loops: CDR1 DFQATT, CDR2 SNEGSKA (reference sequence). The CDR3 DNA reads as TGCAGTGCTAGAGGGAGACTAGCGGAAGGCACAGATACGCAGTATTTT. Its translation is CSARGRLAEGTDTQYF.

This clone has ten or more counts. The chain employs TRBV20-1 and TRBJ1-1; TRBD1 is a possible D gene (5 bases). Germline loops: CDR1 DFQATT, CDR2 SNEGSKA (reference sequence). V lost 6 bases and J lost 4, with 15 bases in between. The CDR3 covers 13 residues. The CDR3 loop reads CSAVQGGSTEAFF. The CDR3 nucleotides read TGCAGTGCAGTTCAGGGCGGTTCCACTGAAGCTTTCTTT.